One and the same sample provided the 23 T cell receptor beta chains below, sequenced in a study of breast tumors, draining lymph nodes, adjacent tissues. TCRdb recomputed calls from the multiplex PCR reads with MiXCR, one row per CDR3 protein. The sample consists of roughly 110,000 distinct CDR3 sequences, roughly 29% of them appearing once. The lymph nodes were axillary draining lymph nodes from breast cancer patients. Sequencing input: axillary lymph node tissue. These receptors were collected from a female donor with breast cancer. Some clones in this sample may be carry-over from other donors' samples.

Ten or more counts support this clonotype. This chain links TRBV7-6 with TRBJ2-2, with 9 bases that match TRBD1. Trimming at V came to 4 bases and at J to 5 bases, leaving 5 bases not matched to a gene. The CDR3 is 15 residues long. Germline V CDR1 and CDR2: SGHVS, FNYEAQ. Here the CDR3 DNA reads TGTGCCAGCAGCTCGGGACAGGGATTTACCGGGGAGCTGTTTTTT. Protein: CASSSGQGFTGELFF.

This clonotype was found once. This sequence joins TRBV5-1 and TRBJ1-1, with no clear D. The length of the CDR3 is 14 residues. The germline V and J ends were trimmed by 3 bases and 0 bases, with 9 bases remaining between them. Germline V gene sequence: CDR1 SGHRS, CDR2 YFSETQ. DNA of the CDR3: TGCGCCAGCAGCTCGCGGAGTGTGAACACTGAAGCTTTCTTT. This codes for CASSSRSVNTEAFF.

About this clonotype: The junction does not match germline at one end; this may be a read error. This chain joins TRBV20-1 and TRBJ1-4; D gene unclear. Germline CDR1 is DFQATT and CDR2 is SNEGSKA (reference sequence). The CDR3 is 13 residues long. Here the CDR3 DNA reads TGCAGTGCTAGTAAAGGGTGGAATGAAACACTGGTTTTT. Its translation is CSASKGWNETLVF.

This chain uses TRBV20-1 with TRBJ2-5; D call uncertain. The CDR3 is 8 amino acids. Germline CDR1 and CDR2: DFQATT and SNEGSKA (reference sequence). The V end was cut by 1 base, the J end by 9 bases, with 0 bases between. The CDR3 region has the DNA TGCAGTGCTAGAGCCCAGTACTTC. Translating gives CSARAQYF.

Details on this clonotype: The junction differs from germline at one of its ends, possibly a read error. The chain uses TRBV11-3 and TRBJ1-4; D may be TRBD1 (6 bases). CDR1 and CDR2 from the germline V gene are SGHNT and YENEEA. The CDR3 is 15 residues long. CDR3 loop: CAGSPNRESNEKLFF. The CDR3 DNA reads TGTGCCGGCAGCCCTAACAGGGAAAGTAATGAAAAACTGTTTTTT.

This clonotype turned up a few times. Being one base from a much bigger clone, this may be a read error. This rearrangement joins TRBV5-4 to TRBJ1-2; D gene uncertain. Trimming shortened V by 4 bases and J by 4 bases, and 20 bases separated the two germline ends. Germline V gene sequence: CDR1 SGHNT, CDR2 YYREEE (reference sequence). The CDR3 is 16 residues long. The CDR3 DNA sequence: TGTGCCAGCAGCGCCCAAGTAACGGGCGCATCCTATGGCTACACCTTC. Its protein product is CASSAQVTGASYGYTF.

Many counts were recorded for this clonotype. A much bigger clone sits one base away, suggesting this may be a read error. The chain uses TRBV7-3 and TRBJ2-1, with D perhaps TRBD2 (6 bases). Germline V gene sequence: CDR1 SGHTA, CDR2 FQGTGA. This CDR3 has 15 amino acids. In DNA, the CDR3 is TGTGCCAGCAGCTTTAGCGGCCCGCAAGACAATGAGCAGCTCTTC. Its translation: CASSFSGPQDNEQLF. The variable domain in full, completed from reference TRBV7-3 and TRBJ2-1, reads GAGVSQTPSNKVTEKGKYVELRCDPISGHTALYWYRQSLGQGPEFLIYFQGTGAADDSGLPNDRFFAVRPEGSVSTLKIQRTERGDSAVYLCASSFSGPQDNEQLFGPGTRLTVL.

In its sample, this clonotype was seen many times. The J gene is TRBJ2-1, the V gene TRBV14, with TRBD1 matching over 7 bases. Germline CDR1 reads SGHDN; CDR2 reads FVKESK. The J segment lost 11 bases and the V segment lost 2 bases, leaving 12 bases of the junction unmatched. This CDR3 is 15 amino acids long. CDR3 nucleotides: TGTGCCAGCAGCCAATCCCTCTTACAGGGGCGAAAGCAGTTCTTC. Translation gives CASSQSLLQGRKQFF.

The chain is built from TRBV5-1 and TRBJ2-2; 8 nucleotides match TRBD2. Germline trimming cut 3 bases from V and 2 bases from J; bases unmatched to any gene: 9. The CDR3 is 17 amino acids. Germline V gene lookup returns CDR1 SGHRS and CDR2 YFSETQ. The chain's CDR3 is CASSSTGGAGNTGELFF. The CDR3, as DNA: TGCGCCAGCAGCTCTACCGGGGGGGCAGGAAACACCGGGGAGCTGTTTTTT.

This clonotype has a count of ten or more. The gene calls are TRBV20-1 and TRBJ2-6; D is unclear. From germline, CDR1 is DFQATT and CDR2 SNEGSKA (reference sequence). Trimming cost V 3 bases and J 0 bases, with 6 bases left between them. This CDR3 region has 14 residues. CDR3 bases: TGCAGTGCTAGTTCAAGCTCTGGGGCCAACGTCCTGACTTTC. This translates into CSASSSSGANVLTF.

To note about this clonotype: This could be a read error, since a much larger clone is one nucleotide away. The chain is built from TRBV20-1 and TRBJ2-7, with D hard to call. This CDR3 contains 12 residues. CDR1 and CDR2 from the germline V gene are DFQATT and SNEGSKA (reference sequence). CDR3 coding DNA: TGCAGTGATGCCCGGGCCGGCTACGAGCCGTACTTC. It is translated as CSDARAGYEPYF.

This clonotype was counted ten times or more. DNA of the CDR3: TGTGCCAGCAGTAAAGCTGACACTAAAGAGACCCAGTACTTC. It is translated as CASSKADTKETQYF. The J gene is TRBJ2-5, the V gene TRBV27, with no clear D. V lost 5 bases, J lost 3 bases, and 13 bases lay in between. CDR1 and CDR2 from the germline V gene are MNHEY and SMNVEV (reference sequence). The CDR3 runs to 14 residues.

Details on this clonotype: A read error may be the cause here, since a much bigger clone is one base away. This chain joins TRBV6-4 and TRBJ2-3; 8 nucleotides agree with TRBD2. Germline lookup yields CDR1 MRHNA and CDR2 SNTAGT. The CDR3 loop spans 15 amino acids. CDR3 in amino acids: CASSHSSGGGGTQYF. The CDR3 nucleotides are TGTGCCAGCAGTCACTCGTCGGGAGGGGGAGGTACGCAGTATTTT.

At least ten counts were recorded for this clonotype. The chain employs TRBV12-3 or TRBV12-4 and TRBJ2-5, with a possible D match to TRBD2 (6 bases). V lost 5 bases and J lost 2, with 18 bases in between. This CDR3 comprises 16 residues. CDR3 region: CASSPGLKKVQETQYF. In DNA form, the CDR3 reads TGTGCCAGCAGTCCGGGACTGAAGAAGGTACAAGAGACCCAGTACTTC.

Relative to its sample, this clonotype is medium-sized. The J gene is TRBJ2-2, the V gene TRBV5-5; D may be TRBD1 (5 bases). The CDR3 is made up of 18 amino acids. Germline V gives CDR1 SGHKS, CDR2 YYEKEE (reference sequence). V lost 2 bases to trimming and J lost 3 bases, with 20 bases between them. The CDR3 sequence is CASSLLAGFGYYTGELFF. The CDR3 coding sequence is TGTGCCAGCAGCTTACTGGCAGGGTTCGGTTATTACACCGGGGAGCTGTTTTTT. Based on the CDR3 plus reference TRBV5-5 and TRBJ2-2, the full variable domain is DAGVTQSPTHLIKTRGQQVTLRCSPISGHKSVSWYQQVLGQGPQFIFQYYEKEERGRGNFPDRFSARQFPNYSSELNVNALLLGDSALYLCASSLLAGFGYYTGELFFGEGSRLTVL.

This clonotype is labeled medium-sized. J is TRBJ2-7 and V is TRBV7-9; 8 bases are a match to TRBD1. This CDR3 is built from 13 residues. Germline CDR1 reads SEHNR; CDR2 reads FQNEAQ (reference sequence). V was pared by 5 bases and J by 4 bases, with 4 bases of the junction left unmatched. Written as DNA, the CDR3 is TGTGCCAGCAGCCCAGGGGGCCTATACGAGCAGTACTTC. This translates into CASSPGGLYEQYF.

Turning to this clonotype: A much larger clone differs from this one at a single base, so this may be a read error. The chain carries TRBV5-4 and TRBJ2-1, with 8 bases matching TRBD2. The V gene's germline CDR1 is SGHNT and CDR2 YYREEE (reference sequence). Trimming removed 0 bases from V and 4 bases from J; junction bases left unmatched: 12. This CDR3 spans 18 amino acids. CDR3 sequence: CASSLGTTGRVRYNEQFF. The CDR3 coding sequence is TGTGCCAGCAGCTTGGGTACTACCGGGAGGGTACGTTACAATGAGCAGTTCTTC.

This clonotype came up many times. CDR3 residues: CASSAANEKLFF. CDR3 DNA sequence: TGCGCCAGCAGTGCAGCTAATGAAAAACTGTTTTTT. The chain recombines TRBV10-2 with TRBJ1-4; no firm D call. Germline CDR1 reads WSHSY; CDR2 reads SAAADI. Trimming shortened V by 4 bases and J by 3 bases, and 3 bases separated the two germline ends. The CDR3 consists of 12 residues.

The rearrangement joins TRBV14 to TRBJ2-7, with 8 nucleotides matching TRBD1. Losses at the gene ends were 4 bases for V and 12 bases for J; bases not matched to a gene: 17. CDR3 length equals 15 residues. Germline CDR1 SGHDN, CDR2 FVKESK. This chain's CDR3 is CASSPGQGFSYGLYF. CDR3 bases: TGTGCCAGCAGCCCTGGACAGGGCTTCTCCTACGGGCTGTACTTC. The whole variable domain, filled in from reference TRBV14 and TRBJ2-7, reads EAGVTQFPSHSVIEKGQTVTLRCDPISGHDNLYWYRRVMGKEIKFLLHFVKESKQDESGMPNNRFLAERTGGTYSTLKVQPAELEDSGVYFCASSPGQGFSYGLYFGPGTRLTVT.

The table lists this clonotype with many counts. The chain combines TRBV6-1 with TRBJ2-3; TRBD2 agrees at 8 bases. Germline assignment: CDR1 MNHNS and CDR2 SASEGT. There are 18 residues in the CDR3. The V segment lost 0 bases and the J segment 0 bases; nucleotides outside the gene matches: 8. The CDR3 sequence: CASSEAPGGTASTDTQYF. CDR3 DNA: TGTGCCAGCAGTGAAGCGCCGGGGGGGACCGCTAGCACAGATACGCAGTATTTT.

The rearrangement links TRBV29-1 to TRBJ1-6; possible D gene TRBD1, 6 bases. The germline gives CDR1 SQVTM, CDR2 ANQGSEA. There are 13 residues in the CDR3. V was clipped by 8 bases and J by 1 base, with 9 bases between them. The CDR3 loop reads CSTGTSYNSPLHF. For the CDR3, the DNA is TGCAGCACCGGGACATCCTATAATTCACCCCTCCACTTT.

This clonotype appeared a few times. A clone one base away is much larger, so this may be a read error. The chain joins TRBV6-5 to TRBJ1-5; 9 nucleotides agree with TRBD1. The V segment lost 5 bases and the J segment 6 bases; nucleotides outside the gene matches: 5. The germline V gene has CDR1 MNHEY and CDR2 SVGAGI. The CDR3 extends over 14 amino acids. The CDR3 DNA is TGTGCCAGCAGTCAGACAGGGGGTATTCAGCCCCAGCATTTT. It yields the protein CASSQTGGIQPQHF.

There are many counts of this clonotype. The chain links TRBV18 to TRBJ1-5, with TRBD1 matching 9 bases. V gave up 4 bases and J gave up 6 bases; unmatched junction bases: 4. Germline V gives CDR1 KGHSH, CDR2 LQKENI. This CDR3 is 14 amino acids long. CDR3 residues: CASSRQGGGQPQHF. The CDR3 nucleotides are TGTGCCAGCTCACGACAGGGGGGGGGTCAGCCCCAGCATTTT.